What follows are 3 T cell receptor beta chains derived from one specimen sequenced in a study of CD8 T cells in Susac syndrome. An amount of RNA that ranged from roughly 0.45 to 1 ug was reverse transcribed with random hexamers. TCRdb used MiXCR to reprocess the immunoSEQ multiplex PCR reads, holding one entry per CDR3 protein. Here the sample spans more than 150,000 distinct CDR3 sequences, over 90% being singletons. Material for sequencing was CD8+ T cells from PBMCs. The receptors were sampled from a human donor with Susac syndrome.

The genes are TRBV7-2 and TRBJ2-3; D perhaps matches TRBD2 (5 bases). V dropped 4 bases and J dropped 0 bases, with 11 bases sitting between them. The CDR3 length is 15 residues. From germline, CDR1 is SGHTA and CDR2 FQGNSA. CDR3 nucleotide sequence: TGTGCCAGCAGCTGGACTCAGACTAGCACAGATACGCAGTATTTT. Translated, it gives CASSWTQTSTDTQYF.

This rearrangement joins TRBV3-1 to TRBJ2-1; 7 bases are shared with TRBD2. Germline CDR1 LGHDT, CDR2 YNNKEL (reference sequence). With V trimmed by 1 base and J by 8 bases, 2 bases remained unmatched. The CDR3 sequence is 13 residues long. CDR3 in DNA: TGTGCCAGCAGCCAAGGGAGCGGGGATGAGCAGTTCTTC. This translates into CASSQGSGDEQFF.

The chain joins TRBV20-1 to TRBJ1-4; D is ambiguous. The CDR3 spans 15 residues. The V gene's germline CDR1 is DFQATT and CDR2 SNEGSKA (reference sequence). V dropped 0 bases and J dropped 8 bases, with 16 bases sitting between them. The CDR3: CSARDYGGILEKLFF. CDR3 sequence (DNA): TGCAGTGCTAGAGATTATGGCGGAATTCTCGAAAAACTGTTTTTT.